One sample yielded the 24 T cell receptor beta chains listed below, sequenced in a study of blood T cell repertoires in COVID-19. Assay: immunoSEQ multiplex PCR; the TCRdb copy retains only in-frame clones and omits some. Found here are more than 90,000 clones, approximately 91% of them singletons; the top ten hold roughly a sixth. The specimen sequenced was peripheral blood. These receptors all come from a man over 45 with acute or convalescent COVID-19.

The chain carries TRBV5-1 and TRBJ2-7; TRBD1 aligns across 9 bases. Trimming cost V 1 base and J 5 bases; bases outside gene matches: 13. CDR1 SGHRS and CDR2 YFSETQ come from the germline V gene. The length of the CDR3 is 17 residues. CDR3 amino acids: CASSLQNPGTGKDEQYF. The CDR3 DNA sequence: TGCGCCAGCAGCTTGCAAAACCCCGGGACAGGGAAGGACGAGCAGTACTTC.

V is TRBV19 and J is TRBJ1-6, with D perhaps matching TRBD1 (5 bases). V lost 3 bases and J 4 bases, leaving 10 bases between the germline ends. Germline CDR1 reads LNHDA; CDR2 reads SQIVND (reference sequence). This CDR3 region has 15 residues. CDR3 residues: CASSIQGGYNSPLHF. CDR3 nucleotides: TGTGCCAGTAGTATCCAGGGCGGTTATAATTCACCCCTCCACTTT.

This clone came up once. This chain links TRBV18 with TRBJ2-3; 8 bases line up with TRBD1. V shed 1 base, J shed 4 bases, and the junction held 4 bases outside the gene matches. Germline V CDR1 and CDR2: KGHSH, LQKENI. The CDR3 runs to 15 residues. CDR3 sequence (DNA): TGTGCCAGCTCACCACGACAGGGGTCGGCAGATACGCAGTATTTT. It yields the protein CASSPRQGSADTQYF.

This clone came up once. The rearrangement uses TRBV11-2 and TRBJ1-3, with D unclear. CDR3 size: 16 residues. CDR1 SGHAT and CDR2 FQNNGV come from the germline V gene. V lost 5 bases, J lost 2 bases, and 16 bases lay in between. CDR3: CASSPQSRGAGNTIYF. The CDR3 region has the DNA TGTGCCAGCAGCCCCCAGAGTCGGGGAGCTGGAAACACCATATATTTT.

The rearrangement uses TRBV3-1 (or the pseudogene TRBV3-2) and TRBJ2-1, with 7 bases fitting TRBD1. The CDR3 is 13 amino acids. Germline-derived CDR1 and CDR2 are LGHDT and YNNKEL (reference sequence). Losses at the gene ends were 7 bases for V and 6 bases for J; bases not matched to a gene: 6. As DNA, the CDR3 is TGTGCCAGCAAGGACCCAGGGGGCAATGAGCAGTTCTTC. This translates into CASKDPGGNEQFF.

The rearrangement uses TRBV9 and TRBJ1-2, with D possibly being TRBD1 (6 bases). The CDR3 has 15 residues. The germline V gene has CDR1 SGDLS and CDR2 YYNGEE. V was pared by 3 bases and J by 4 bases, with 16 bases between. CDR3 amino acids: CASSARDISFYGYTF. The CDR3 DNA follows: TGTGCCAGCAGCGCCCGGGACATTAGTTTCTATGGCTACACCTTC.

This chain links TRBV9 with TRBJ1-2; D gene uncertain. Germline V gene data show CDR1 as SGDLS and CDR2 as YYNGEE. This CDR3 spans 12 amino acids. Trimming shortened V by 4 bases and J by 8 bases, and 12 bases separated the two germline ends. CDR3 coding DNA: TGTGCCAGCAGCACACCCGAATGGGGCTACACCTTC. Residues: CASSTPEWGYTF.

The genes are TRBV5-1 and TRBJ1-5; D remains ambiguous. There are 15 residues in the CDR3. V was trimmed by 4 bases and J by 0 bases, leaving 11 bases between them. Germline V lookup: CDR1 SGHRS, CDR2 YFSETQ. The CDR3 DNA reads TGCGCCAGCAGCCCAACGAGCGATAGCAATCAGCCCCAGCATTTT. This translates into CASSPTSDSNQPQHF. Full variable domain (rest looked up from reference TRBV5-1 and TRBJ1-5): KAGVTQTPRYLIKTRGQQVTLSCSPISGHRSVSWYQQTPGQGLQFLFEYFSETQRNKGNFPGRFSGRQFSNSRSEMNVSTLELGDSALYLCASSPTSDSNQPQHFGDGTRLSIL.

J is TRBJ2-1 and V is TRBV9; 7 nucleotides match TRBD1. The germline V gene has CDR1 SGDLS and CDR2 YYNGEE. Trimming at V came to 4 bases and at J to 9 bases, leaving 10 bases not matched to a gene. The CDR3 has 14 residues. The chain's CDR3 is CASSSRQGIGEQFF. The CDR3 bases are TGTGCCAGCAGCTCCCGACAGGGTATAGGTGAGCAGTTCTTC.

The chain links TRBV24-1 to TRBJ2-1; the match to TRBD2 covers 12 bases. Germline V CDR1 and CDR2: KGHDR, SFDVKD. This CDR3 has 15 amino acids. Trimming removed 4 bases from V and 6 bases from J; junction bases left unmatched: 3. CDR3 in DNA: TGTGCCACCAGTGAAACTAGCGGGGGGTTCAATGAGCAGTTCTTC. Translated: CATSETSGGFNEQFF.

The chain combines TRBV7-6 with TRBJ1-5; D not certain. The germline gives CDR1 SGHVS, CDR2 FNYEAQ. V lost 2 bases and J lost 6, with 14 bases in between. This CDR3 has 15 residues. The CDR3 DNA reads as TGTGCCAGCAGCTTATTTAGAGAGTTCGGTCAGCCCCAGCATTTT. Translation: CASSLFREFGQPQHF. Looking up the rest from reference TRBV7-6 and TRBJ1-5 gives the full variable domain: GAGVSQSPRYKVTKRGQDVALRCDPISGHVSLYWYRQALGQGPEFLTYFNYEAQQDKSGLPNDRFSAERPEGSISTLTIQRTEQRDSAMYRCASSLFREFGQPQHFGDGTRLSIL.

This chain connects TRBV9 to TRBJ2-3; 8 bases line up with TRBD2. Unmatched junction bases numbered 7, after V lost 0 bases and J lost 4 bases. The germline V gene has CDR1 SGDLS and CDR2 YYNGEE. This CDR3 comprises 16 residues. The CDR3, as DNA: TGTGCCAGCAGCGTAGCACTAGCGGCCGGTGCAGATACGCAGTATTTT. Translating gives CASSVALAAGADTQYF.

The CDR3 sequence is CAWSMGQGGISNQPQHF. The CDR3 DNA is TGTGCCTGGAGTATGGGACAGGGTGGAATAAGCAATCAGCCCCAGCATTTT. The V and J genes are TRBV30 and TRBJ1-5; 9 nucleotides match TRBD1. Germline CDR1 and CDR2: GTSNPN and SVGIG (reference sequence). V was pared by 2 bases and J by 1 base, with 9 bases of the junction left unmatched. CDR3 length equals 17 residues.

This clone has only one observation. This chain uses TRBV27 with TRBJ2-5; D possibly corresponds to TRBD1 (6 bases). CDR3 length: 15 residues. The V end was cut by 3 bases, the J end by 0 bases, with 11 bases between. Germline CDR1 is MNHEY and CDR2 is SMNVEV (reference sequence). CDR3 coding DNA: TGTGCCAGCAGTTTGAGCCAGGGGTACCAAGAGACCCAGTACTTC. Amino acid sequence: CASSLSQGYQETQYF.

This clone was seen once. The chain employs TRBV2 and TRBJ2-1, with 8 bases identical to TRBD1. Trimming cost V 8 bases and J 7 bases; bases outside gene matches: 4. CDR3 length equals 12 residues. Germline V CDR1 and CDR2: SNHLY, FYNNEI. For the CDR3, the DNA is TGTGCCAGCTTCAGGGGGCAAAATGAGCAGTTCTTC. This gives the protein CASFRGQNEQFF.

The chain is built from TRBV29-1 and TRBJ2-1, with TRBD2 as a possible D gene (7 bases). Germline V lookup: CDR1 SQVTM, CDR2 ANQGSEA. Trimming pared 6 bases from V and 9 bases from J, leaving 12 bases between. CDR3 length: 11 amino acids. CDR3 sequence: CSVAGAGEQFF. CDR3 DNA: TGCAGCGTGGCGGGGGCGGGTGAGCAGTTCTTC.

The CDR3 sequence: CASSEPRSLSAEAFF. CDR3 nucleotides: TGTGCCAGCAGTGAACCCCGGAGCCTGAGCGCTGAAGCTTTCTTT. V and J are TRBV6-1 and TRBJ1-1; no clear D. The CDR3 contains 15 residues. From germline, CDR1 is MNHNS and CDR2 SASEGT. Trimming shortened V by 2 bases and J by 6 bases, and 16 bases separated the two germline ends.

The chain carries TRBV19 and TRBJ1-5; 7 bases fit TRBD1. V shed 10 bases, J shed 3 bases, and the junction held 9 bases outside the gene matches. From germline, CDR1 is LNHDA and CDR2 SQIVND (reference sequence). CDR3 size: 14 residues. CDR3 coding DNA: TGTGCCACCCAGGACAGGCAAAACAATCAGCCCCAGCATTTT. It specifies CATQDRQNNQPQHF.

The rearrangement joins TRBV27 to TRBJ2-7, with D possibly being TRBD1 (6 bases). Germline assignment: CDR1 MNHEY and CDR2 SMNVEV (reference sequence). The V end lost 4 bases, the J end lost 2 bases, and 18 bases lay between the germline ends. This CDR3 region has 16 residues. The CDR3 region has the DNA TGTGCCAGCAGTTCTTGGGCCGGGACAAAAACCTACGAGCAGTACTTC. Amino acids: CASSSWAGTKTYEQYF.

The chain joins TRBV30 to TRBJ2-7, with D perhaps matching TRBD1 (5 bases). This CDR3 region has 12 residues. Germline CDR1 reads GTSNPN; CDR2 reads SVGIG (reference sequence). The V end was cut by 7 bases, the J end by 7 bases, with 17 bases between. CDR3 in DNA: TGTGCCTCTGACAGACGCTTAGAGGAGCAGTACTTC. It yields the protein CASDRRLEEQYF.

This clone was found a few times. The V and J genes are TRBV12-3 or TRBV12-4 and TRBJ1-1; no definite D call. The CDR3 has 12 residues. The V and J ends lost 4 bases and 11 bases respectively, with 14 bases between them. As DNA, the CDR3 is TGTGCCAGCAGTTCCTGGCGGTCGGGGGCTTTCTTT. Translated, it gives CASSSWRSGAFF.

J is TRBJ2-3 and V is TRBV3-1 (or the pseudogene TRBV3-2), with 8 bases that match TRBD1. V dropped 7 bases and J dropped 5; count of bases not matched to a gene: 5. CDR3 length: 13 amino acids. CDR1 is LGHDT, CDR2 YNNKEL, per germline (reference sequence). The CDR3 DNA is TGTGCCAGCAAGGACAGGGTAGGAGATACGCAGTATTTT. It specifies CASKDRVGDTQYF.

A few counts support this clone. This chain links TRBV2 with TRBJ2-7; the match to TRBD2 covers 7 bases. The germline CDR1 and CDR2 sequences are SNHLY and FYNNEI. This CDR3 has 14 residues. Trimming at V came to 6 bases and at J to 4 bases, leaving 9 bases not matched to a gene. DNA for the CDR3: TGTGCCAGCAGCCCACAGGCCGGGGGGTACGAGCAGTACTTC. It specifies CASSPQAGGYEQYF.

This clone has more than one count but fewer than ten. The chain uses TRBV27 and TRBJ2-7; tentatively, D is TRBD1 (6 bases). The germline CDR1 and CDR2 sequences are MNHEY and SMNVEV (reference sequence). V lost 2 bases and J 2 bases, leaving 13 bases between the germline ends. CDR3 length: 15 residues. CDR3 amino acids: CASSLRGNRAYEQYF. In DNA, the CDR3 is TGTGCCAGCAGTTTAAGAGGAAACAGGGCCTACGAGCAGTACTTC.